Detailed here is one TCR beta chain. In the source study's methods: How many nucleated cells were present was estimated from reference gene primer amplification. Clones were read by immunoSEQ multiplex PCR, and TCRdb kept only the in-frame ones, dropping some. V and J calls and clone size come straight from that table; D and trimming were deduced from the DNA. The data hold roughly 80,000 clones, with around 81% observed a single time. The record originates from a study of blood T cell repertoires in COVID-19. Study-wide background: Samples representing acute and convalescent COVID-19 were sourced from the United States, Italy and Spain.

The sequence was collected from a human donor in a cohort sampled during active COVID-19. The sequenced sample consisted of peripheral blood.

This chain's CDR3 is CASNVAFSYNEQFF. The CDR3, as DNA: TGTGCCAGCAATGTAGCGTTCTCCTACAATGAGCAGTTCTTC. The chain carries TRBV30 and TRBJ2-1, with TRBD2 as a possible D gene (5 bases). Germline V CDR1 and CDR2: GTSNPN, SVGIG (reference sequence). CDR3 length equals 14 residues. The germline V and J ends were trimmed by 8 bases and 0 bases, with 14 bases remaining between them. Full variable domain (outside the CDR3, taken from reference TRBV30 and TRBJ2-1): SQTIHQWPATLVQPVGSPLSLECTVEGTSNPNLYWYRQAAGRGLQLLFYSVGIGQISSEVPQNLSASRPQDRQFILSSKKLLLSDSGFYLCASNVAFSYNEQFFGPGTRLTVL.